This is a list of T cell receptor beta chains from one sample in a study of T cells in Graves' hyperthyroidism and ophthalmopathy. A single record per CDR3 protein comes from TCRdb applying MiXCR to the multiplex PCR reads. Of about 500,000 distinct CDR3 sequences in the sample, 13% to 15% were seen once. Sequenced: blood. The receptor set was obtained from a young woman with Graves' hyperthyroidism. Both conserved end residues are part of each CDR3. The D gene is left open where the match is weak. Clone size is not always given. Where it is, it says once, few, many or a class for expanded clones.

>TRBJ2-1|TRBV3-1|.|.
TGTGCCAGCAGCCAAGTCGCTAGAAGCTCCTACAATGAGCAGTTCTTC
CASSQVARSSYNEQFF
>TRBJ2-7|TRBV5-1|TRBD1|many
TGCGCCAGCGGGGACAGGGGGTACGAGCAGTACTTC
CASGDRGYEQYF
>TRBJ2-5|TRBV29-1|.|many
TGCAGCGTTGCGGAGGGCGAAGAGACCCAGTACTTC
CSVAEGEETQYF
>TRBJ1-6|TRBV30|TRBD1|many
TGTGCCTGGAGCCGGGACAGCTATTCACCCCTCCACTTT
CAWSRDSYSPLHF
>TRBJ2-3|TRBV7-9|TRBD1|many
TGTGCCAGCAGCCCAGGGACAGGACATACTTCAGATACGCAGTATTTT
CASSPGTGHTSDTQYF
>TRBJ2-6|TRBV19|TRBD2|few
TGTGCCAGTAGTATATTTTCGCTAGCGGGAGTCTCTGGGGCCAACGTCCTGACTTTC
CASSIFSLAGVSGANVLTF
>TRBJ2-1|TRBV2|.|many
TGTGCCAGCAGGACCGTTAACTCCTACAATGAGCAGTTCTTC
CASRTVNSYNEQFF
>TRBJ1-4|TRBV13|TRBD1|.
TGTGCCAGCAGCTCCAATACAGGGGGGGCTGAAAAACTGTTTTTT
CASSSNTGGAEKLFF
>TRBJ2-5|TRBV15|TRBD1|few
TGTGCCACCAGCACGACAGGGGGAGAGACCCAGTACTTC
CATSTTGGETQYF
>TRBJ1-4|TRBV6-1|.|few
TGTGCCAGCACCTGGGACCGCGAGACGGCAACTAATGAAAAACTGTTTTTT
CASTWDRETATNEKLFF
>TRBJ2-5|TRBV20-1|.|.
TGCAGTGCTAGAGATCCCCGAGGGGGGGGCGGCGAGACCCAGTACTTC
CSARDPRGGGGETQYF
>TRBJ2-1|TRBV19|.|few
TGTGCCACTCAGCGGAGCTTGTCCTACAATGAGCAGTTCTTC
CATQRSLSYNEQFF
>TRBJ2-4|TRBV4-2|TRBD2|.
TGTGCCAGCAGCCAAGCAGCGGGAGGTACTTTAATAGCCAAAAACATTCAGTACTTC
CASSQAAGGTLIAKNIQYF
>TRBJ1-1|TRBV18|.|few
TGTGCCAGCTCACTATTGGACATTCCTGACACTGAAGCTTTCTTT
CASSLLDIPDTEAFF
>TRBJ1-1|TRBV10-3|.|many
TGTGCCAGGAGACAGGAGGGAACTGAAGCTTTCTTT
CARRQEGTEAFF
>TRBJ2-5|TRBV14|TRBD1|.
TGTGCCAGCAGCCAGGCGACAGGGCGAGAGACCCAGTACTTC
CASSQATGRETQYF
>TRBJ2-2|TRBV19|TRBD2|few
TGTGCCAGTAGTATCGAAAGCGGGAGAGGGACCGGGGAGCTGTTTTTT
CASSIESGRGTGELFF
>TRBJ2-7|TRBV11-2|.|many
TGTGCCAGCAGCTTAGATGTTCGCGGAAGCGAGCAGTACTTC
CASSLDVRGSEQYF
>TRBJ1-3|TRBV18|.|few
TGTGCCAGCTCACCAGGGGGCAGCTCTGGAAACACCATATATTTT
CASSPGGSSGNTIYF
>TRBJ2-1|TRBV4-1|.|many
TGCGCCAGCAGCCTCAACGGGGGCGGACTACAGTACAATGAGCAGTTCTTC
CASSLNGGGLQYNEQFF
>TRBJ1-4|TRBV30|TRBD1|.
TGTGCCTGGAGTCTTGGTGGAGGGGGCGATGAAAAACTGTTTTTT
CAWSLGGGGDEKLFF
>TRBJ2-1|TRBV20-1|.|few
TGCAGTGCTAGACGCGAGCGGAACGGGAACCAGTTCTTC
CSARRERNGNQFF
>TRBJ2-4|TRBV10-3|.|few
TGTGCCATCAGTGACAGGGTAAACGACATTCAGTACTTC
CAISDRVNDIQYF
>TRBJ2-1|TRBV5-6|TRBD2|few
TGTGCCAGCATCGTACTCCGGCGGGGGACCCTCGCTAACAATGAGCAGTTCTTC
CASIVLRRGTLANNEQFF
>TRBJ2-3|TRBV11-2|.|many
TGTGCCAGCAGCCGCAGCCTATACCGGAGGGTGCCCACAGATACGCAGTATTTT
CASSRSLYRRVPTDTQYF
>TRBJ2-7|TRBV24-1|TRBD1|.
TGTGCCACCAGTGACCCCGGGACAGGGGCGAGGGAGCAGTACTTC
CATSDPGTGAREQYF
>TRBJ2-5|TRBV11-2|.|.
TGTGCCAGCAGCGTTTCCCCGGGACTCGACCAAGAGACCCAGTACTTC
CASSVSPGLDQETQYF
>TRBJ2-1|TRBV4-1|.|few
TGCGCCAGCAGCCACGAGTCCAAGGGGAATGAGCAGTTCTTC
CASSHESKGNEQFF
>TRBJ1-2|TRBV6-2/TRBV6-3|.|many
TGTGCCAGCGGATACAGGGAGCCGGGCTACACCTTC
CASGYREPGYTF
>TRBJ2-3|TRBV18|TRBD1|many
TGTGCCAGCTCACTCAGACAGGGCCTCACAGATACGCAGTATTTT
CASSLRQGLTDTQYF
>TRBJ2-7|TRBV6-5|TRBD1|once
TGTGCCAGCAGTTCCCAGGGGGCCTCCTACGAGCAGTACTTC
CASSSQGASYEQYF